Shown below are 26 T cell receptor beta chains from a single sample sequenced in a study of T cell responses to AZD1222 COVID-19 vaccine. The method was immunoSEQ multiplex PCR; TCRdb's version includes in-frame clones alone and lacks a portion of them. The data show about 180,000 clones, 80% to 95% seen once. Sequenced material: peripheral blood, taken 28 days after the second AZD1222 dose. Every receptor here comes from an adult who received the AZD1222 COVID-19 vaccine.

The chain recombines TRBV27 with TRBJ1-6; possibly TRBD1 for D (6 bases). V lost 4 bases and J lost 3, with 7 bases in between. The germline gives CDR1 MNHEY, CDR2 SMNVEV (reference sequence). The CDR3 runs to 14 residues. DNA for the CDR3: TGTGCCAGCAGTTCGGACAGCTATAATTCACCCCTCCACTTT. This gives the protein CASSSDSYNSPLHF.

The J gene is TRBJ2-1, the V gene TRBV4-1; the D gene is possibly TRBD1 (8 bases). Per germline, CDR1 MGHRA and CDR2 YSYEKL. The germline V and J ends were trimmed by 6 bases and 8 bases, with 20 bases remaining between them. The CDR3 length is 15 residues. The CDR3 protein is CASRQNRGGSDEQFF. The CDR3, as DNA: TGCGCCAGCAGACAAAACAGGGGGGGGAGCGATGAGCAGTTCTTC.

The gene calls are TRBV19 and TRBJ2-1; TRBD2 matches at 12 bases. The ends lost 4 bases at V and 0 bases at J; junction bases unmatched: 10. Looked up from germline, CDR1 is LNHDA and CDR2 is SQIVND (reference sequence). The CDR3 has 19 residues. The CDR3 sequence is CASSSRTSGIGSSYNEQFF. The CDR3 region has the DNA TGTGCCAGTAGTAGCCGGACTAGCGGGATAGGAAGCTCCTACAATGAGCAGTTCTTC.

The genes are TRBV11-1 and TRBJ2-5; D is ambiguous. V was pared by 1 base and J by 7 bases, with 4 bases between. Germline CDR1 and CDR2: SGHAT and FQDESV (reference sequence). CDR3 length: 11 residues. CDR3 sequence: CASSLGGTQYF. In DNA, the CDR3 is TGTGCCAGCAGCTTAGGAGGGACCCAGTACTTC.

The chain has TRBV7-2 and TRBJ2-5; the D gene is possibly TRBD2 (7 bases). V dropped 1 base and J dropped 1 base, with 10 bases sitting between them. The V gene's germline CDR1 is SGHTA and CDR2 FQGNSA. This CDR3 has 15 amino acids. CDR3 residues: CASSLVRGLQETQYF. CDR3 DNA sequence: TGTGCCAGCAGCTTAGTGCGGGGGCTCCAAGAGACCCAGTACTTC.

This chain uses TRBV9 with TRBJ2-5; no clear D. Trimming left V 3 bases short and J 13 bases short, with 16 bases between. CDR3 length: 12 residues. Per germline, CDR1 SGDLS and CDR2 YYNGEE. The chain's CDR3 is CASSAYPSTLYF. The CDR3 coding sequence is TGTGCCAGCAGCGCTTACCCATCTACATTGTACTTC.

In nucleotides, the CDR3 is TGTGCCAGCAGCTTGGGGCCTGACAGGAAAGAGACCCAGTACTTC. Translated, it gives CASSLGPDRKETQYF. The V gene is TRBV5-4, the J gene TRBJ2-5; perhaps TRBD1 as D (6 bases). The ends were cut back, 0 bases at V and 3 bases at J, with 12 bases in the middle. CDR1 is SGHNT, CDR2 YYREEE, per germline (reference sequence). The CDR3 runs 15 residues.

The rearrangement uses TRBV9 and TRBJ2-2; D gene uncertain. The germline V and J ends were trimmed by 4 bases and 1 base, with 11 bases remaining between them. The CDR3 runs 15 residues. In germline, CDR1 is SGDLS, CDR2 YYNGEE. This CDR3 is CASSSRTENTGELFF. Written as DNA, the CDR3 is TGTGCCAGCAGCTCCCGGACGGAGAACACCGGGGAGCTGTTTTTT.

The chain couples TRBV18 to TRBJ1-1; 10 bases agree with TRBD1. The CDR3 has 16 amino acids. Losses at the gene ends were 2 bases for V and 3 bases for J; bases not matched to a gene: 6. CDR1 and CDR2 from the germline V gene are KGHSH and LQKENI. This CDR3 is CASSPGTGAAYTEAFF. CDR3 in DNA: TGTGCCAGCTCACCAGGGACAGGGGCAGCGTACACTGAAGCTTTCTTT. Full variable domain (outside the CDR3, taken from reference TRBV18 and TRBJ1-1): NAGVMQNPRHLVRRRGQEARLRCSPMKGHSHVYWYRQLPEEGLKFMVYLQKENIIDESGMPKERFSAEFPKEGPSILRIQQVVRGDSAAYFCASSPGTGAAYTEAFFGQGTRLTVV.

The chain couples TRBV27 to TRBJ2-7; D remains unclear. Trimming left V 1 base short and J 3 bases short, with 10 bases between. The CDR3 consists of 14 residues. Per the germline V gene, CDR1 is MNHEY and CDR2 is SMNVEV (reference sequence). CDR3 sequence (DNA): TGTGCCAGCAGTTTATGGGCAGGAAACTACGAGCAGTACTTC. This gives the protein CASSLWAGNYEQYF.

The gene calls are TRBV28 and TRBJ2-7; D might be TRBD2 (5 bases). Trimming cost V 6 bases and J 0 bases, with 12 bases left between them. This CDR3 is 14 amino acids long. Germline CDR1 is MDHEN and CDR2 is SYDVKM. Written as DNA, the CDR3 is TGTGCCAGCAGGCCGACGGGGATCTCCTACGAGCAGTACTTC. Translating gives CASRPTGISYEQYF.

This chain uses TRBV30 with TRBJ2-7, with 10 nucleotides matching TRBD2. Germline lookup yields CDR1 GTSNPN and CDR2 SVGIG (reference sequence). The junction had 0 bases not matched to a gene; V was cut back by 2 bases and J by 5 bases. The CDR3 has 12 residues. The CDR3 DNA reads TGTGCCTGGAGTACTAGCGGGGACGAGCAGTACTTC. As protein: CAWSTSGDEQYF.

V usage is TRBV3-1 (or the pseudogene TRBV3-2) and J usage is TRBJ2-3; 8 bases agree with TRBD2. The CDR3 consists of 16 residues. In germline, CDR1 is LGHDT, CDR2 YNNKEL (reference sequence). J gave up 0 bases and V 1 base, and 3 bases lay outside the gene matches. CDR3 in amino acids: CASSQASGFSTDTQYF. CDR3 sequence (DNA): TGTGCCAGCAGCCAAGCTAGCGGGTTTAGCACAGATACGCAGTATTTT.

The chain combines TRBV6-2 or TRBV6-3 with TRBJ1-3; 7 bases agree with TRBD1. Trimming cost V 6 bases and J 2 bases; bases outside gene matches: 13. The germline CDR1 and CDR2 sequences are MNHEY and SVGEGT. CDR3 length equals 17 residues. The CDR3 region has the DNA TGTGCCAGCAGCACACCCCTCGGACAGGCGGCTGGAAACACCATATATTTT. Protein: CASSTPLGQAAGNTIYF.

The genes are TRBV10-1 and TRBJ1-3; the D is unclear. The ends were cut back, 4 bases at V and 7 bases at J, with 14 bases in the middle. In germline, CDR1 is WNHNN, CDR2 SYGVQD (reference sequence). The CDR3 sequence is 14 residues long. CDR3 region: CASSASVSGNTIYF. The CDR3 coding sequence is TGCGCCAGCAGTGCATCCGTCAGTGGGAACACCATATATTTT.

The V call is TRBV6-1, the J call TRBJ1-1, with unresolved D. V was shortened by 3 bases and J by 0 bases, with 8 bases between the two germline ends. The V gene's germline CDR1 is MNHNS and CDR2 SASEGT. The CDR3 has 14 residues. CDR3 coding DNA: TGTGCCAGCAGTGACCCGGGGATGAACACTGAAGCTTTCTTT. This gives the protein CASSDPGMNTEAFF.

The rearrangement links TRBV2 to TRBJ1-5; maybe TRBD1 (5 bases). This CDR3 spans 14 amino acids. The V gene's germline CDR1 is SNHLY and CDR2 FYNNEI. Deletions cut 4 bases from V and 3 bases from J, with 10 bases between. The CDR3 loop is CASSVSGSNQPQHF. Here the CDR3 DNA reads TGTGCCAGCAGTGTCTCAGGGTCCAATCAGCCCCAGCATTTT.

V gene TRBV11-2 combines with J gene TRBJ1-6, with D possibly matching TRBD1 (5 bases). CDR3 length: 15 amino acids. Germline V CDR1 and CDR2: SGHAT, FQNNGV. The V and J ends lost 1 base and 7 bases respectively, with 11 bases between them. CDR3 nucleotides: TGTGCCAGCAGCTTAGGGGGGGGAGGGAATTCACCCCTCCACTTT. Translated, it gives CASSLGGGGNSPLHF.

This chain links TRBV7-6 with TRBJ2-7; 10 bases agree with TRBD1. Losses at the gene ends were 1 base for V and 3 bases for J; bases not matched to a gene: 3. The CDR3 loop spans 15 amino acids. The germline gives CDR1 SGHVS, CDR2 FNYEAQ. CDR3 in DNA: TGTGCCAGCAGCTTAGGGGGACAGGGGATCTACGAGCAGTACTTC. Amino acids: CASSLGGQGIYEQYF.

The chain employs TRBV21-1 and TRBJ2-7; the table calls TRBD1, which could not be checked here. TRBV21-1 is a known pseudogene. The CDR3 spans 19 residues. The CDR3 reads CASSKALSPPGDRTYEQYF. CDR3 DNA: TGTGCCAGCAGCAAAGCTCTATCGCCACCCGGGGACAGGACCTACGAGCAGTACTTC.

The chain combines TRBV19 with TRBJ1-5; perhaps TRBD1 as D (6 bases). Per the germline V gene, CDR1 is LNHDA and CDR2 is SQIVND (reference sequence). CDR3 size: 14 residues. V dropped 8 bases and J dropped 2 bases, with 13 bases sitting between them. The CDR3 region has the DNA TGTGCCAGTCTCCGGGACAACGGCAATCAGCCCCAGCATTTT. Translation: CASLRDNGNQPQHF.

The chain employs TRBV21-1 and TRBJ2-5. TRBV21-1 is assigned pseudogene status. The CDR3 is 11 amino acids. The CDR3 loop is CASSTLKAQYF. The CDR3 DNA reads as TGTGCCAGCAGCACCCTCAAGGCCCAGTACTTC.

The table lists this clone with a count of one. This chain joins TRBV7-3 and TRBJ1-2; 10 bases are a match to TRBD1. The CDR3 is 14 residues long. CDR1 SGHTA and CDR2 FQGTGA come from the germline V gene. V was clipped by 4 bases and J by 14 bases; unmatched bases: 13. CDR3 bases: TGTGCCAGCAGCTCTAACCGGGACAGGGGCCAAAAGACCTTC. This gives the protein CASSSNRDRGQKTF.

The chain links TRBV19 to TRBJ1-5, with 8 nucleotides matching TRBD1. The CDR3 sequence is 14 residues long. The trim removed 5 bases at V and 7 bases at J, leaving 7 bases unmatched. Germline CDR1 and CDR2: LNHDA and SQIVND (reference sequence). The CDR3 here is CASSFTGGRQPQHF. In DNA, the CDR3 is TGTGCCAGTAGTTTCACAGGGGGTCGACAGCCCCAGCATTTT.

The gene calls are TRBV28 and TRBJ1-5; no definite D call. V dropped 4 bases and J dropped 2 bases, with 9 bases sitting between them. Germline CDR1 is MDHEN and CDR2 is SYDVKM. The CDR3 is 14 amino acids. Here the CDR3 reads CASSSSEGNQPQHF. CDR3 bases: TGTGCCAGCAGTTCCTCCGAGGGCAATCAGCCCCAGCATTTT.

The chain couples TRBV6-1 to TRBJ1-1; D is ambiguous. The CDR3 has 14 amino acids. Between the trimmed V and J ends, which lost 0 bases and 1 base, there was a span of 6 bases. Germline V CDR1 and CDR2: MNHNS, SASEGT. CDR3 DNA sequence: TGTGCCAGCAGTGAAGCGTGGCGGAACACTGAAGCTTTCTTT. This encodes CASSEAWRNTEAFF.